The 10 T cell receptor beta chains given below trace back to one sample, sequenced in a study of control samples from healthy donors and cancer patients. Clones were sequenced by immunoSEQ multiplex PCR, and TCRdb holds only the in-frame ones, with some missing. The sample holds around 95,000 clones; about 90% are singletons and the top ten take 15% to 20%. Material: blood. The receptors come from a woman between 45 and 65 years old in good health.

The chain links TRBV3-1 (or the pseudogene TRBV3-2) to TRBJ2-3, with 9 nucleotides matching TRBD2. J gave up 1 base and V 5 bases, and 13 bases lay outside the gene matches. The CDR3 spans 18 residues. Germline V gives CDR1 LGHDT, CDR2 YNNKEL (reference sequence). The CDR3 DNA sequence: TGTGCCAGCAGCACGACAAAGGAGCGGGGGGCTCGCACAGATACGCAGTATTTT. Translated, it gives CASSTTKERGARTDTQYF.

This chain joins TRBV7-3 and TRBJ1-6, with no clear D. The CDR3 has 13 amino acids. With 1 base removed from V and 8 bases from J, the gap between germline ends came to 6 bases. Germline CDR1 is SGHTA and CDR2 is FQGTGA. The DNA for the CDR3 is TGTGCCAGCAGCTTAAATTGGGATTCACCCCTCCACTTT. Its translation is CASSLNWDSPLHF.

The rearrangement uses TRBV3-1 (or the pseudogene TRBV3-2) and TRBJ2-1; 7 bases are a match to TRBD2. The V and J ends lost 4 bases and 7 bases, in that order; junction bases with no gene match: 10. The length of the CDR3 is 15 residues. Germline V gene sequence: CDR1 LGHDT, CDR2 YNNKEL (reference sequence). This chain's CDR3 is CASSLTGTGGNEQFF. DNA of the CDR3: TGTGCCAGCAGCCTAACCGGGACGGGAGGTAATGAGCAGTTCTTC.

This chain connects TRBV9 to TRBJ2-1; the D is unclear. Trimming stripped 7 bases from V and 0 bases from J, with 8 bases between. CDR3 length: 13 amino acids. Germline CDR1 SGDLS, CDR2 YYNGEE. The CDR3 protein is CASGSSSYNEQFF. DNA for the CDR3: TGTGCCAGCGGATCGAGCTCCTACAATGAGCAGTTCTTC.

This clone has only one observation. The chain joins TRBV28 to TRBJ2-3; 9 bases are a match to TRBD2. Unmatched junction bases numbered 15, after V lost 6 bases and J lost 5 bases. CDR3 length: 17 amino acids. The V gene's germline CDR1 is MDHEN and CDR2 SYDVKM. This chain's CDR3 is CASRTLIAGAQLDTQYF. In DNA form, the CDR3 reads TGTGCCAGCAGGACCCTTATAGCGGGGGCGCAGCTAGATACGCAGTATTTT.

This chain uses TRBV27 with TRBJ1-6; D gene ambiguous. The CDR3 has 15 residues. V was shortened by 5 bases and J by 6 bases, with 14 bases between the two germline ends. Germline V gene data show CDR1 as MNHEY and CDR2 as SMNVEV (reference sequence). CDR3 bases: TGTGCCAGCAGTCTCTGGACGGAATTTAATTCACCCCTCCACTTT. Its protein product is CASSLWTEFNSPLHF.

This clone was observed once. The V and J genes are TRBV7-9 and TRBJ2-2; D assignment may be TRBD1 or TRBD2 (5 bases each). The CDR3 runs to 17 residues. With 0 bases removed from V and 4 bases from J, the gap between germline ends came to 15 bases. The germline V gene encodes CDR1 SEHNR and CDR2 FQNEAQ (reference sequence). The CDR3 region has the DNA TGTGCCAGCAGCTTAGCGCCCGGGGCGCTCGGCACCGGGGAGCTGTTTTTT. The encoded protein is CASSLAPGALGTGELFF.

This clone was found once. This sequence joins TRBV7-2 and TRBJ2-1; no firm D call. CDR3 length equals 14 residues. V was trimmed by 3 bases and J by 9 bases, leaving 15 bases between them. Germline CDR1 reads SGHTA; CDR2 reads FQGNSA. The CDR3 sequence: CASSFKVISSEQFF. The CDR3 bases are TGTGCCAGCAGCTTTAAGGTTATTAGTAGTGAGCAGTTCTTC.

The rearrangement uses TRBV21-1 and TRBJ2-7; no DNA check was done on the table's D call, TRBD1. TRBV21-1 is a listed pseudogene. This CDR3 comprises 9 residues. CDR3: CASSNWANV. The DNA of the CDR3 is TGTGCCAGCAGCAACTGGGCGAACGTC.

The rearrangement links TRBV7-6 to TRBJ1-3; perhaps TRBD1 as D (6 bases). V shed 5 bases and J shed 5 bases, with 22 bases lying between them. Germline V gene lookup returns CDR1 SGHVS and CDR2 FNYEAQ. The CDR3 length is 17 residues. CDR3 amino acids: CASSPGGGRTSRNTIYF. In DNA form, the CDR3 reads TGTGCCAGCAGCCCCGGAGGGGGTCGAACGAGTCGAAACACCATATATTTT.